The 30 T cell receptor beta chains below were found in one sample sequenced in a study of lymphopenia after photon versus proton radiotherapy. The data were produced by immunoSEQ multiplex PCR, yet TCRdb's version contains in-frame clones alone and is incomplete. The table lists around 30,000 clones, 84% of them singletons. The sequences come from peripheral blood, collected from a patient treated with proton-based radiotherapy. These receptors all stem from an older woman with pancreatic cancer.

V is TRBV5-6 and J is TRBJ1-2; TRBD1 agrees at 10 bases. Per germline, CDR1 SGHDT and CDR2 YYEEEE. The CDR3 extends over 16 amino acids. J lost 4 bases, V lost 4 bases, and 10 bases had no gene match. The CDR3 loop reads CASSSLGQGDVYGYTF. CDR3 coding DNA: TGTGCCAGCAGCAGCCTCGGACAGGGGGACGTCTATGGCTACACCTTC.

This chain connects TRBV11-3 to TRBJ2-2; 7 positions match TRBD2. The V and J ends lost 5 bases and 4 bases, in that order; junction bases with no gene match: 7. Germline V lookup: CDR1 SGHNT, CDR2 YENEEA. CDR3 length: 15 residues. The CDR3 DNA reads TGTGCCAGCAGCCCCGGACTAGTGGTCACCGGGGAGCTGTTTTTT. As protein: CASSPGLVVTGELFF.

This clone was counted once. The chain links TRBV21-1 to TRBJ1-1. TRBV21-1 is a known pseudogene. This CDR3 contains 20 residues. The CDR3 region is CASCQPSVAQQSHMNTEAFF. The CDR3 DNA reads as TGTGCCAGCTGCCAGCCTTCCGTAGCTCAGCAGAGCCATATGAACACTGAAGCTTTCTTT.

J is TRBJ2-4 and V is TRBV30; 10 bases are a match to TRBD1. Trimming took 2 bases from V and 4 from J; bases not matched to a gene: 5. Germline-derived CDR1 and CDR2 are GTSNPN and SVGIG (reference sequence). The CDR3 is 15 amino acids. CDR3 residues: CAWSWDRGLKNIQYF. The CDR3 DNA reads TGTGCCTGGAGTTGGGACAGGGGACTTAAAAACATTCAGTACTTC.

The V call is TRBV7-2, the J call TRBJ2-5; D not resolved. V gave up 0 bases and J gave up 2 bases, with 10 bases separating them. Germline CDR1 and CDR2: SGHTA and FQGNSA. The CDR3 extends over 15 amino acids. In DNA form, the CDR3 reads TGTGCCAGCAGCTTAGCCCAGCTGGGGCAAGAGACCCAGTACTTC. It yields the protein CASSLAQLGQETQYF.

The chain is built from TRBV9 and TRBJ1-1; D is unresolved. V was clipped by 4 bases and J by 7 bases, with 17 bases between them. Germline loops: CDR1 SGDLS, CDR2 YYNGEE. This CDR3 is built from 14 residues. The DNA of the CDR3 is TGTGCCAGCAGCCCACTCGGTGGTAGGCATGAAGCTTTCTTT. Amino acids: CASSPLGGRHEAFF. The variable domain in full, with the rest retrieved from reference TRBV9 and TRBJ1-1, is DSGVTQTPKHLITATGQRVTLRCSPRSGDLSVYWYQQSLDQGLQFLIQYYNGEERAKGNILERFSAQQFPDLHSELNLSSLELGDSALYFCASSPLGGRHEAFFGQGTRLTVV.

The V gene is TRBV7-6, the J gene TRBJ2-6; D is unresolved. The CDR3 sequence is 17 residues long. CDR1 is SGHVS, CDR2 FNYEAQ, per germline. V lost 1 base to trimming and J lost 0 bases, with 10 bases between them. The CDR3 sequence is CASSLGAGGSGANVLTF. The CDR3 bases are TGTGCCAGCAGCTTAGGGGCAGGCGGCTCTGGGGCCAACGTCCTGACTTTC.

The chain has TRBV9 and TRBJ2-3; TRBD2 agrees at 9 bases. Germline values: CDR1 SGDLS, CDR2 YYNGEE. The CDR3 totals 15 residues. V trimming: 4 bases; J trimming: 5 bases; junction bases outside the gene matches: 8. The CDR3 reads CASSPDSGSVDTQYF. In nucleotides, the CDR3 is TGTGCCAGCAGCCCTGATAGCGGGAGCGTAGATACGCAGTATTTT.

V is TRBV18 and J is TRBJ1-2; tentative D call: TRBD1 (5 bases). This CDR3 region has 14 residues. Germline values: CDR1 KGHSH, CDR2 LQKENI. V dropped 6 bases and J dropped 8 bases, with 19 bases sitting between them. The CDR3 spells CASSQEQGRRGYTF. The DNA of the CDR3 is TGTGCCAGCTCCCAGGAGCAGGGAAGACGCGGCTACACCTTC.

J is TRBJ2-3 and V is TRBV11-1; TRBD1 aligns across 7 bases. CDR3 size: 14 residues. CDR1 and CDR2 from the germline V gene are SGHAT and FQDESV (reference sequence). V trimming: 6 bases; J trimming: 2 bases; junction bases outside the gene matches: 5. CDR3 protein: CASRGTATTDTQYF. The CDR3 nucleotides read TGTGCCAGCAGGGGGACAGCCACCACAGATACGCAGTATTTT.

This chain links TRBV23-1 with TRBJ2-1; either TRBD1 or TRBD2 may supply D (5 bases each). TRBV23-1 has ORF status, its function being uncertain. The ends were cut back, 0 bases at V and 7 bases at J, with 13 bases in the middle. The CDR3 runs 15 residues. CDR3 in amino acids: CASSQSLRGGNEQFF. Here the CDR3 DNA reads TGCGCCAGCAGTCAATCGCTACGGGGCGGGAATGAGCAGTTCTTC.

The chain links TRBV5-8 to TRBJ1-5; D not resolved. Germline-derived CDR1 and CDR2 are SGHTS and YDEGEE. The CDR3 runs to 14 residues. V was trimmed by 2 bases and J by 3 bases, leaving 9 bases between them. CDR3 region: CASSFKSVNQPQHF. CDR3 bases: TGTGCCAGCAGCTTTAAGTCGGTCAATCAGCCCCAGCATTTT.

This clone occurred a few times. CDR3 bases: TGTGCCAGCACCACAGCACAGGTTTATAATTCACCCCTCCACTTT. Translating gives CASTTAQVYNSPLHF. V usage is TRBV6-1 and J usage is TRBJ1-6; weak D call: TRBD1 (5 bases). The CDR3 loop spans 15 amino acids. Trimming removed 7 bases at V and 4 bases at J, with 14 bases between. Germline CDR1 and CDR2: MNHNS and SASEGT.

This clone came up once. The CDR3 sequence: CASSYSKTARNQPQHF. In nucleotides, the CDR3 is TGTGCCAGCAGTTACTCGAAGACAGCCAGGAATCAGCCCCAGCATTTT. The rearrangement links TRBV6-5 to TRBJ1-5; D possibly corresponds to TRBD1 (5 bases). Germline V gives CDR1 MNHEY, CDR2 SVGAGI. This CDR3 spans 16 amino acids. With 0 bases removed from V and 4 bases from J, the gap between germline ends came to 13 bases.

The chain employs TRBV18 and TRBJ2-1, with D maybe TRBD2 (8 bases). Germline CDR1 reads KGHSH; CDR2 reads LQKENI. The CDR3 runs to 18 residues. V lost 6 bases and J lost 9, with 30 bases in between. The CDR3 DNA reads TGTGCCAGCTCCCCCCTTATAGGCGGTAGCGGGACAGATGGTGAGCAGTTCTTC. It encodes CASSPLIGGSGTDGEQFF.

This clone was found a few times. The chain links TRBV27 to TRBJ2-7; D unresolved. Germline loops: CDR1 MNHEY, CDR2 SMNVEV (reference sequence). Trimming shortened V by 6 bases and J by 7 bases, and 16 bases separated the two germline ends. The CDR3 contains 13 residues. The CDR3 protein is CASRLSDVGEQYF. The CDR3 DNA is TGTGCCAGCAGACTGTCGGACGTGGGGGAGCAGTACTTC.

The chain couples TRBV28 to TRBJ2-7; 10 bases fit TRBD2. CDR3 size: 15 residues. V was clipped by 5 bases and J by 5 bases; unmatched bases: 9. The V gene's germline CDR1 is MDHEN and CDR2 SYDVKM. CDR3 residues: CASSPSSGRSHEQYF. CDR3 coding DNA: TGTGCCAGCAGTCCGTCTAGCGGGAGATCCCACGAGCAGTACTTC.

The chain joins TRBV6-6 to TRBJ1-6; maybe TRBD1 (5 bases). Germline-derived CDR1 and CDR2 are MNHNY and SVGAGI (reference sequence). The CDR3 is 13 residues long. Trimming pared 5 bases from V and 7 bases from J, leaving 9 bases between. The CDR3: CASSRQMNSPLHF. CDR3 in DNA: TGTGCCAGCAGTAGACAGATGAATTCACCCCTCCACTTT.

The chain joins TRBV5-1 to TRBJ2-1; D remains ambiguous. CDR1 SGHRS and CDR2 YFSETQ come from the germline V gene. The ends were cut back, 4 bases at V and 3 bases at J, with 14 bases in the middle. The CDR3 consists of 15 residues. This CDR3 reads CASSLTIDGYNEQFF. Here the CDR3 DNA reads TGCGCCAGCAGCCTGACAATAGACGGCTACAATGAGCAGTTCTTC.

The sample holds a few counts of this clone. The chain carries TRBV5-6 and TRBJ2-1; D tentatively fits TRBD1 or TRBD2 (5 bases each). The germline CDR1 and CDR2 sequences are SGHDT and YYEEEE. The V gene lost 0 bases and the J gene lost 9 bases, with 7 bases spanning the gap. The CDR3 is 12 amino acids. CDR3 region: CASSLDGTEQFF. The CDR3 bases are TGTGCCAGCAGCTTGGACGGGACTGAGCAGTTCTTC.

The V gene is TRBV7-3, the J gene TRBJ2-2; no firm D call. Germline V gene sequence: CDR1 SGHTA, CDR2 FQGTGA. The CDR3 has 13 amino acids. Trimming removed 6 bases from V and 4 bases from J, with 9 bases in between. The CDR3 DNA is TGTGCCAGCAGTTACGCGACCACCGGGGAGCTGTTTTTT. It yields the protein CASSYATTGELFF.

The chain employs TRBV29-1 and TRBJ1-2; possibly TRBD1 for D (6 bases). This CDR3 region has 9 residues. V was trimmed by 7 bases and J by 6 bases, leaving 6 bases between them. Germline assignment: CDR1 SQVTM and CDR2 ANQGSEA. The CDR3: CSEGDGYTF. CDR3 coding DNA: TGCAGCGAGGGGGATGGCTACACCTTC.

For the CDR3, the DNA is TGTGCCAGCAGCGATCGGCGACTAGCGGGAGAGAGGGGGTACGAGCAGTACTTC. Translating it yields CASSDRRLAGERGYEQYF. This chain connects TRBV7-8 to TRBJ2-5, with 12 bases aligning to TRBD2. The DNA end favors TRBJ2-7, so the J call may be wrong. CDR1 and CDR2 from the germline V gene are SGHVS and FQNEAQ. The CDR3 sequence is 18 residues long.

The rearrangement uses TRBV19 and TRBJ1-1; 8 bases fit TRBD1. V lost 4 bases and J lost 0; bases outside the gene matches: 7. Germline-derived CDR1 and CDR2 are LNHDA and SQIVND (reference sequence). The CDR3 is made up of 16 amino acids. For the CDR3, the DNA is TGTGCCAGTAGTAATCAGGGGGCGCGTATGAACACTGAAGCTTTCTTT. It encodes CASSNQGARMNTEAFF.

V gene TRBV4-3 combines with J gene TRBJ2-1; D is undetermined. The V gene lost 0 bases and the J gene lost 8 bases, with 5 bases spanning the gap. Looked up from germline, CDR1 is LGHNA and CDR2 is YSLEER. CDR3 length: 12 amino acids. CDR3 sequence: CASSQDRHEQFF. In DNA form, the CDR3 reads TGCGCCAGCAGCCAAGATAGGCATGAGCAGTTCTTC.

V gene TRBV30 combines with J gene TRBJ2-1, with 8 bases fitting TRBD2. CDR3 length: 15 amino acids. Germline V gene sequence: CDR1 GTSNPN, CDR2 SVGIG (reference sequence). V was clipped by 1 base and J by 4 bases; unmatched bases: 6. CDR3 DNA: TGTGCCTGGAGTGAGGGCGGGAGGTCGTACAATGAGCAGTTCTTC. It encodes CAWSEGGRSYNEQFF.

This clone is judged medium-sized. This chain links TRBV28 with TRBJ2-7; D remains ambiguous. The length of the CDR3 is 13 residues. Germline V lookup: CDR1 MDHEN, CDR2 SYDVKM. V lost 4 bases and J lost 2, with 9 bases in between. The CDR3 loop is CASSSPSPYEQYF. The CDR3 DNA is TGTGCCAGCAGTTCGCCATCCCCCTACGAGCAGTACTTC.

The chain is built from TRBV12-5 and TRBJ2-3; D call uncertain. The CDR3 extends over 12 amino acids. Per the germline V gene, CDR1 is LGHNT and CDR2 is FRNRAP. With 2 bases removed from V and 3 bases from J, the gap between germline ends came to 3 bases. DNA for the CDR3: TGTGCTAGTGGTTTGAATACAGATACGCAGTATTTT. Translated: CASGLNTDTQYF.

The CDR3 here is CASSSNWDRGYQETQYF. The CDR3 region has the DNA TGCGCCAGCAGCTCAAACTGGGACAGGGGGTACCAAGAGACCCAGTACTTC. The genes are TRBV5-1 and TRBJ2-5; 11 nucleotides align to TRBD1. Per the germline V gene, CDR1 is SGHRS and CDR2 is YFSETQ. V was clipped by 3 bases and J by 0 bases; unmatched bases: 7. The CDR3 loop spans 17 amino acids.

The rearrangement uses TRBV5-4 and TRBJ1-5; TRBD1 is a possible D gene (6 bases). Germline V gene sequence: CDR1 SGHNT, CDR2 YYREEE (reference sequence). The CDR3 has 15 amino acids. V was cut by 1 base and J by 2 bases, with 10 bases left in between. The CDR3 DNA follows: TGTGCCAGCAGCTTGCAGGGGCAGGGCAATCAGCCCCAGCATTTT. It encodes CASSLQGQGNQPQHF.